The 32 T cell receptor beta chains reported below all come from one sample, sequenced in a study of T cell changes during pregnancy in multiple sclerosis. Sequenced by immunoSEQ multiplex PCR; TCRdb stores in-frame clones only, minus some. The profile shows under 60,000 clones, approximately 90% of them singletons. The sample was CD4+ T cells from peripheral blood mononuclear cells, taken after pregnancy. The source is a female donor with multiple sclerosis, enrolled in a pregnancy study.

The genes are TRBV28 and TRBJ1-1; perhaps TRBD1 as D (6 bases). Germline V gene lookup returns CDR1 MDHEN and CDR2 SYDVKM. CDR3 length: 14 residues. Trimming cost V 8 bases and J 4 bases, with 17 bases left between them. Here the CDR3 reads CASWISGGRTEAFF. Written as DNA, the CDR3 is TGTGCCAGCTGGATCTCGGGGGGCCGCACTGAAGCTTTCTTT.

The CDR3 sequence: CASSQDGTGAGKEKLFF. The CDR3 region has the DNA TGCGCCAGCAGCCAAGATGGGACAGGGGCAGGAAAGGAAAAACTGTTTTTT. The J gene is TRBJ1-4, the V gene TRBV4-3, with 10 bases matching TRBD1. Trimming removed 0 bases from V and 8 bases from J; junction bases left unmatched: 9. CDR3 size: 17 residues. The germline V gene encodes CDR1 LGHNA and CDR2 YSLEER.

The chain has TRBV5-1 and TRBJ1-1, with D perhaps TRBD1 (5 bases). Trimming pared 0 bases from V and 6 bases from J, leaving 12 bases between. Germline V gives CDR1 SGHRS, CDR2 YFSETQ. The CDR3 is 14 residues long. This CDR3 reads CASSLAGGSPEAFF. As DNA, the CDR3 is TGCGCCAGCAGCTTGGCTGGGGGGAGCCCTGAAGCTTTCTTT. The full variable domain, its missing parts supplied by reference TRBV5-1 and TRBJ1-1, is KAGVTQTPRYLIKTRGQQVTLSCSPISGHRSVSWYQQTPGQGLQFLFEYFSETQRNKGNFPGRFSGRQFSNSRSEMNVSTLELGDSALYLCASSLAGGSPEAFFGQGTRLTVV.

The chain links TRBV5-1 to TRBJ2-1, with 12 bases lining up with TRBD2. Germline lookup yields CDR1 SGHRS and CDR2 YFSETQ. V lost 0 bases and J lost 6; bases outside the gene matches: 4. The CDR3 loop spans 16 amino acids. This CDR3 is CASSLGLAGARNEQFF. In DNA, the CDR3 is TGCGCCAGCAGCTTGGGACTAGCGGGAGCGCGCAATGAGCAGTTCTTC.

V usage is TRBV7-9 and J usage is TRBJ1-4; D gene unclear. Germline V gene data show CDR1 as SEHNR and CDR2 as FQNEAQ (reference sequence). The CDR3 spans 17 residues. V was pared by 5 bases and J by 0 bases, with 16 bases between. The CDR3 DNA follows: TGTGCCAGCAGCCCATCGGTCCTGAGTGCAACTAATGAAAAACTGTTTTTT. It codes for CASSPSVLSATNEKLFF.

Comment on this clone: The junction differs from germline at one of its ends, possibly a read error. The CDR3, as DNA: TGTGCTAGCAGCTTATTCCCCGGGGACTTCACCCCCTTGACCCAGTACTTC. As protein: CASSLFPGDFTPLTQYF. The genes are TRBV7-7 and TRBJ2-5, with D perhaps matching TRBD2 (6 bases). The CDR3 runs to 17 residues. Germline CDR1 SSHAT, CDR2 FNYEAQ (reference sequence). Drawing the rest from reference TRBV7-7 and TRBJ2-5, the complete variable domain is GAGVSQSPRYKVTKRGQDVTLRCDPISSHATLYWYQQALGQGPEFLTYFNYEAQPDKSGLPSDRFSAERPEGSISTLTIQRTEQRDSAMYRCASSLFPGDFTPLTQYFGPGTRLLVL.

The chain carries TRBV27 and TRBJ1-2; 7 bases line up with TRBD1. The CDR3 length is 15 residues. The V gene end was trimmed by 2 bases and the J gene end by 3 bases; junction bases not matched to a gene: 6. Germline V CDR1 and CDR2: MNHEY, SMNVEV (reference sequence). The CDR3 spells CASSLKGGADYGYTF. CDR3 coding DNA: TGTGCCAGCAGTTTAAAAGGGGGCGCGGACTATGGCTACACCTTC.

V is TRBV6-5 and J is TRBJ2-7; 12 nucleotides match TRBD2. With V trimmed by 9 bases and J by 2 bases, 8 bases remained unmatched. CDR3 size: 15 residues. Germline CDR1 reads MNHEY; CDR2 reads SVGAGI. The CDR3 here is CASRLAGDGAYEQYF. In nucleotides, the CDR3 is TGTGCCAGTCGACTAGCGGGAGATGGGGCCTACGAGCAGTACTTC.

V and J are TRBV6-6 and TRBJ1-1, with D uncertain. V lost 7 bases, J lost 10 bases, and 13 bases lay in between. Germline CDR1 MNHNY, CDR2 SVGAGI (reference sequence). This CDR3 has 11 residues. CDR3 bases: TGTGCCAGCACCACCGAAAGGAGAGCTTTCTTT. Translated, it gives CASTTERRAFF.

The V and J genes are TRBV7-2 and TRBJ2-2; D is perhaps TRBD1 (5 bases). The V end lost 1 base, the J end lost 3 bases, and 9 bases lay between the germline ends. The CDR3 consists of 15 residues. Germline V gene lookup returns CDR1 SGHTA and CDR2 FQGNSA. CDR3: CASSLGGYYTGELFF. The DNA of the CDR3 is TGTGCCAGCAGCTTAGGGGGCTATTACACCGGGGAGCTGTTTTTT.

There are a few counts of this clone. V is TRBV29-1 and J is TRBJ1-4; a weak D match, TRBD1 (5 bases). CDR3 length: 12 residues. V lost 4 bases and J 5 bases, leaving 8 bases between the germline ends. Germline loops: CDR1 SQVTM, CDR2 ANQGSEA. CDR3 in amino acids: CSVGGLNEKLFF. CDR3 nucleotides: TGCAGCGTTGGGGGCCTGAATGAAAAACTGTTTTTT.

V and J are TRBV9 and TRBJ2-7; a weak D match, TRBD2 (7 bases). The CDR3 contains 15 residues. Germline assignment: CDR1 SGDLS and CDR2 YYNGEE. V dropped 2 bases and J dropped 0 bases, with 12 bases sitting between them. CDR3 in DNA: TGTGCCAGCAGCGTCAGCGGGACACACTCCTACGAGCAGTACTTC. This encodes CASSVSGTHSYEQYF.

The rearrangement uses TRBV11-1 and TRBJ2-7, with 10 positions matching TRBD1. This CDR3 region has 15 residues. CDR1 and CDR2 (germline): SGHAT, FQDESV (reference sequence). The trim removed 2 bases at V and 6 bases at J, leaving 7 bases unmatched. The CDR3 DNA is TGTGCCAGCAGCTTAACGGACAGGGGGGATTTCGAGCAGTACTTC. Protein sequence: CASSLTDRGDFEQYF. The full variable domain, in which reference TRBV11-1 and TRBJ2-7 provide the parts outside the CDR3, is EAEVAQSPRYKITEKSQAVAFWCDPISGHATLYWYRQILGQGPELLVQFQDESVVDDSQLPKDRFSAERLKGVDSTLKIQPAELGDSAMYLCASSLTDRGDFEQYFGPGTRLTVT.

The chain couples TRBV10-1 to TRBJ1-1; TRBD1 matches 7 bases. Unmatched junction bases numbered 11, after V lost 0 bases and J lost 1 base. The CDR3 runs to 18 residues. Germline CDR1 WNHNN, CDR2 SYGVQD (reference sequence). CDR3 loop: CASSESPGGVGANTEAFF. For the CDR3, the DNA is TGCGCCAGCAGTGAGTCCCCAGGGGGTGTAGGAGCGAACACTGAAGCTTTCTTT.

The rearrangement uses TRBV29-1 and TRBJ1-1; D is possibly TRBD1 (6 bases). This CDR3 is built from 15 residues. V was cut by 6 bases and J by 1 base, with 18 bases left in between. Germline assignment: CDR1 SQVTM and CDR2 ANQGSEA. CDR3 loop: CSVEGDRRGNTEAFF. Here the CDR3 DNA reads TGCAGCGTAGAGGGGGATCGCCGCGGGAACACTGAAGCTTTCTTT.

The V call is TRBV2, the J call TRBJ2-6; perhaps TRBD2 as D (6 bases). Germline CDR1 is SNHLY and CDR2 is FYNNEI. V was cut by 1 base and J by 0 bases, with 10 bases left in between. The length of the CDR3 is 17 residues. CDR3 in amino acids: CASSEGRAPSGANVLTF. The CDR3 region has the DNA TGTGCCAGCAGTGAAGGGAGGGCCCCCTCTGGGGCCAACGTCCTGACTTTC.

The chain employs TRBV7-9 and TRBJ2-3; 7 positions agree with TRBD1. This CDR3 contains 14 residues. V lost 5 bases to trimming and J lost 2 bases; unmatched junction nucleotides: 4. Germline CDR1 and CDR2: SEHNR and FQNEAQ (reference sequence). The CDR3 DNA sequence: TGTGCCAGCAGCATGGGACAGTACACAGATACGCAGTATTTT. Translating gives CASSMGQYTDTQYF. The full variable domain, rest sourced from reference TRBV7-9 and TRBJ2-3, is DTGVSQNPRHKITKRGQNVTFRCDPISEHNRLYWYRQTLGQGPEFLTYFQNEAQLEKSRLLSDRFSAERPKGSFSTLEIQRTEQGDSAMYLCASSMGQYTDTQYFGPGTRLTVL.

This clone was recorded once. J is TRBJ1-1 and V is TRBV6-5; TRBD1 is a possible D gene (6 bases). Germline V gives CDR1 MNHEY, CDR2 SVGAGI. The CDR3 contains 13 residues. Trimming took 8 bases from V and 6 from J, leaving 16 bases between them. CDR3 sequence reads: CASHKGEVAEAFF. In nucleotides, the CDR3 is TGTGCCAGCCACAAGGGGGAAGTCGCTGAAGCTTTCTTT.

This clone was detected once. This chain joins TRBV11-2 and TRBJ2-2, with TRBD1 identical over 7 bases. Germline values: CDR1 SGHAT, CDR2 FQNNGV. The CDR3 consists of 15 residues. Germline trimming cut 5 bases from V and 7 bases from J; bases unmatched to any gene: 10. CDR3 bases: TGTGCCAGCAGCCCTCAATCACAGGGGATCGGGGAGCTGTTTTTT. Translated, it gives CASSPQSQGIGELFF.

The rearrangement links TRBV4-2 to TRBJ2-2; 10 bases match TRBD2. V gave up 0 bases and J gave up 8 bases; unmatched junction bases: 6. Per the germline V gene, CDR1 is LGHNA and CDR2 is YNFKEQ. This CDR3 region has 16 residues. The CDR3 nucleotides read TGTGCCAGCAGCCAAGACCTAGCGGGAGTCGGAGGGGAGCTGTTTTTT. Amino acid sequence: CASSQDLAGVGGELFF.

This clone was counted between two and nine times. The chain carries TRBV5-4 and TRBJ2-5; 8 positions agree with TRBD1. V lost 5 bases, J lost 10 bases, and 10 bases stayed unmatched. The CDR3 length is 13 residues. Germline CDR1 reads SGHNT; CDR2 reads YYREEE (reference sequence). In nucleotides, the CDR3 is TGTGCCAGCAGTCCAGGGGGCGGTCGGGACCAGTACTTC. Encoded protein: CASSPGGGRDQYF.

The V gene is TRBV9, the J gene TRBJ2-1, with 11 bases that match TRBD1. The CDR3 loop spans 15 amino acids. CDR1 SGDLS and CDR2 YYNGEE come from the germline V gene. V dropped 7 bases and J dropped 7; count of bases not matched to a gene: 10. The CDR3 DNA reads as TGTGCCAGCGGGGGGACAGGGGGGCGGGTAAATGAGCAGTTCTTC. Translating it yields CASGGTGGRVNEQFF.

This chain joins TRBV18 and TRBJ2-1, with a tentative D call TRBD1 (6 bases). The ends were cut back, 3 bases at V and 9 bases at J, with 9 bases in the middle. Per germline, CDR1 KGHSH and CDR2 LQKENI. The CDR3 contains 12 residues. CDR3 sequence (DNA): TGTGCCAGCTCACCGGACAGCGGTGAGCAGTTCTTC. As protein: CASSPDSGEQFF.

The chain is built from TRBV6-6 and TRBJ1-1, with TRBD1 as a possible D gene (6 bases). V was cut by 6 bases and J by 1 base, with 9 bases left in between. Germline CDR1 is MNHNY and CDR2 is SVGAGI (reference sequence). This CDR3 spans 13 amino acids. CDR3 sequence reads: CASSPRGNTEAFF. The CDR3 DNA follows: TGTGCCAGCAGCCCCAGGGGGAACACTGAAGCTTTCTTT.

The chain has TRBV4-1 and TRBJ2-1; maybe TRBD2 (6 bases). V was shortened by 5 bases and J by 4 bases, with 12 bases between the two germline ends. This CDR3 comprises 14 residues. Germline V gene lookup returns CDR1 MGHRA and CDR2 YSYEKL. The CDR3 spells CASSFAGSYNEQFF. The CDR3 DNA is TGCGCCAGCAGCTTTGCGGGGTCATACAATGAGCAGTTCTTC.

This chain links TRBV2 with TRBJ1-4; D is unresolved. The CDR3 has 15 amino acids. Germline loops: CDR1 SNHLY, CDR2 FYNNEI. Trimming removed 2 bases from V and 2 bases from J, with 9 bases in between. CDR3 bases: TGTGCCAGCAGTGAAAAATTAGTGACTAATGAAAAACTGTTTTTT. It is translated as CASSEKLVTNEKLFF.

The chain is built from TRBV27 and TRBJ2-1, with TRBD2 matching over 11 bases. Trimming cost V 4 bases and J 7 bases; bases outside gene matches: 6. Per the germline V gene, CDR1 is MNHEY and CDR2 is SMNVEV (reference sequence). The CDR3 spans 15 residues. The CDR3 DNA reads as TGTGCCAGCAGTTCCCGACTAGCGGGGATAAATGAGCAGTTCTTC. Translation: CASSSRLAGINEQFF.

The chain uses TRBV9 and TRBJ2-2, with 10 bases aligning to TRBD2. The CDR3 length is 17 residues. The ends lost 3 bases at V and 6 bases at J; junction bases unmatched: 11. The germline V gene has CDR1 SGDLS and CDR2 YYNGEE. CDR3 in amino acids: CASSAHPSGRGAGELFF. The CDR3 bases are TGTGCCAGCAGCGCCCATCCAAGCGGGAGGGGCGCCGGGGAGCTGTTTTTT.

This chain joins TRBV28 and TRBJ1-4; a weak D match, TRBD1 (5 bases). The V end lost 3 bases, the J end lost 5 bases, and 13 bases lay between the germline ends. CDR3 size: 15 residues. The germline V gene encodes CDR1 MDHEN and CDR2 SYDVKM. Here the CDR3 reads CASSFPVGGNEKLFF. The CDR3 DNA is TGTGCCAGCAGTTTCCCGGTGGGGGGGAATGAAAAACTGTTTTTT.

The rearrangement links TRBV5-1 to TRBJ2-2; D is perhaps TRBD2 (7 bases). Germline values: CDR1 SGHRS, CDR2 YFSETQ. The CDR3 is made up of 15 amino acids. The V end lost 5 bases, the J end lost 4 bases, and 15 bases lay between the germline ends. CDR3 sequence reads: CASSGGGQSTGELFF. CDR3 in DNA: TGCGCCAGCAGTGGGGGGGGGCAAAGCACCGGGGAGCTGTTTTTT.

This clone was counted a few times. The rearrangement links TRBV18 to TRBJ1-1, with 7 bases aligning to TRBD1. V lost 3 bases to trimming and J lost 0 bases; unmatched junction nucleotides: 4. CDR3 size: 15 residues. The germline V gene has CDR1 KGHSH and CDR2 LQKENI. The CDR3 protein is CASSPLQGLNTEAFF. CDR3 DNA sequence: TGTGCCAGCTCACCGCTACAGGGGTTGAACACTGAAGCTTTCTTT. The full variable domain, in which reference TRBV18 and TRBJ1-1 provide the parts outside the CDR3, is NAGVMQNPRHLVRRRGQEARLRCSPMKGHSHVYWYRQLPEEGLKFMVYLQKENIIDESGMPKERFSAEFPKEGPSILRIQQVVRGDSAAYFCASSPLQGLNTEAFFGQGTRLTVV.

The CDR3 region is CASHGSGRAGNEQFF. CDR3 sequence (DNA): TGTGCCAGCCACGGCAGCGGGAGGGCCGGCAATGAGCAGTTCTTC. The chain uses TRBV28 and TRBJ2-1, with 10 bases matching TRBD2. J gave up 6 bases and V 8 bases, and 10 bases lay outside the gene matches. This CDR3 spans 15 amino acids. Germline CDR1 reads MDHEN; CDR2 reads SYDVKM.